This TCR beta chain originates from a study of memory CD4+ T cells and cytomegalovirus serostatus. As for the study in general: Of the healthy Belgian adults, eight or nine were CMV seropositive and 24 seronegative.

TCRdb keeps only in-frame clones here, not all; method: immunoSEQ multiplex PCR. The sample holds tens of thousands of clones, 82% seen once. Comment on this clone: The junction shows a germline mismatch at one end, possibly a read error.

Single viable CD3+CD4+CD8-CD45RO+ cells were sorted as the memory CD4+ T cells. CD4+ T cells were isolated by positive magnetic selection. The CDR3 spans 10 residues. Germline V CDR1 and CDR2: SEHNR, FQNEAQ (reference sequence). The V gene is TRBV7-9, the J gene TRBJ2-3; D remains unclear. The TCR originated in an adult in good health and CMV-seronegative. Some clones in this sample may be carry-over from other donors' samples. Sequencing was done on a sample of memory CD4+ T cells from blood. The CDR3 region is CASSIDTQYF. Here the CDR3 DNA reads TGTGCCAGCAGCATAGATACGCAGTATTTT.